These T cell receptor beta chains were read from a single sample in a study of control samples from healthy donors and cancer patients. Repertoires were generated with immunoSEQ multiplex PCR, while TCRdb's copy carries only in-frame clones and drops some. The table lists 95,000 to 100,000 clones, around 80% of them singletons. What was sequenced was blood. These receptor sequences come from a man in his fifties or sixties in good health. CDR3s include the opening cysteine and the closing phenylalanine or tryptophan. D genes are given only for firm matches. Some rows mark clone size as missing; the rest say once, few, many or name a class of expanded clone.

D gene	V gene	clone size	J gene	CDR3 protein	CDR3 DNA
.	TRBV9	.	TRBJ1-2	CASSVDPGNYGYTF	TGTGCCAGCAGCGTAGATCCGGGAAACTATGGCTACACCTTC
TRBD2	TRBV9	.	TRBJ2-1	CASSVLGLADNYNEQFF	TGTGCCAGCAGCGTACTAGGACTAGCGGATAACTACAATGAGCAGTTCTTC
TRBD1	TRBV2	.	TRBJ2-2	CASKLGRTGGTGELFF	TGTGCCAGCAAACTCGGCCGGACAGGGGGCACCGGGGAGCTGTTTTTT
TRBD2	TRBV5-6	.	TRBJ2-7	CASSWILSGKQPREQYF	TGTGCCAGCAGCTGGATCCTTAGCGGGAAGCAGCCCCGCGAGCAGTACTTC
.	TRBV21-1	.	TRBJ1-2	CASSLGANYGYTF	TGTGCCAGCAGCCTCGGGGCTAACTATGGCTACACCTTC
.	TRBV12-3/TRBV12-4	few	TRBJ2-7	CASRLGTYEQYF	TGTGCCAGCAGGTTGGGGACCTACGAGCAGTACTTC
TRBD1	TRBV28	.	TRBJ1-1	CASSLWDRGTTEAFF	TGTGCCAGCAGTCTTTGGGACAGGGGTACCACTGAAGCTTTCTTT
.	TRBV11-2	.	TRBJ2-5	CASSSPADGYQETQYF	TGTGCCAGCAGCTCCCCTGCTGACGGGTACCAAGAGACCCAGTACTTC
.	TRBV25-1	once	TRBJ2-1	CASSDPGRQFF	TGTGCCAGCAGTGACCCGGGACGGCAGTTCTTC
.	TRBV5-6	.	TRBJ2-7	CASTLLPIHEQYF	TGTGCCAGCACCCTCCTCCCCATCCACGAGCAGTACTTC
TRBD2	TRBV15	.	TRBJ2-5	CATSSQGLARRETQYF	TGTGCCACCAGCTCCCAGGGACTAGCCAGGCGCGAGACCCAGTACTTC
.	TRBV11-2	.	TRBJ2-2	CAESNTGELFF	TGTGCCGAGAGTAACACCGGGGAGCTGTTTTTT
TRBD1	TRBV29-1	.	TRBJ1-1	CSARPGTGITEAFF	TGCAGCGCCCGTCCCGGGACAGGTATCACTGAAGCTTTCTTT
.	TRBV5-4	few	TRBJ1-3	CASSSDGVSGNTIYF	TGTGCCAGCAGCTCCGACGGGGTCTCTGGAAACACCATATATTTT
TRBD2	TRBV11-2	.	TRBJ2-3	CASRSLAGSRQYF	TGTGCCAGCAGGAGTCTAGCGGGAAGTAGGCAGTATTTT
TRBD2	TRBV6-6	.	TRBJ2-7	CASNSGGEQYF	TGTGCCAGCAACTCGGGGGGCGAGCAGTACTTC
.	TRBV7-2	.	TRBJ2-1	CASSLLRTTSSYNEQFF	TGTGCCAGCAGCTTGTTGCGGACTACGAGCTCCTACAATGAGCAGTTCTTC
.	TRBV6-5	once	TRBJ2-7	CASSYSWGAEQYF	TGTGCCAGCAGTTACTCATGGGGGGCAGAGCAGTACTTC
.	TRBV15	.	TRBJ2-2	CATSRERARAVGELFF	TGTGCCACCAGCAGAGAAAGGGCCAGGGCGGTCGGGGAGCTGTTTTTT
.	TRBV5-1	.	TRBJ1-2	CASSPDSRNYGYTF	TGCGCCAGCAGCCCGGACAGCCGGAACTATGGCTACACCTTC
TRBD2	TRBV7-8	.	TRBJ2-1	CASSLAGSSGGAGQFF	TGTGCCAGCAGCTTAGCGGGGTCTAGCGGGGGGGCCGGGCAGTTCTTC